This T cell receptor (beta chain) was documented in a study of STAT5B mutations in CD4+ large granular lymphocyte leukemia. Findings and caveats of the study: Main leukemic clonotypes were patient-specific, but roughly 23% appeared at low frequency elsewhere.

Data came from immunoSEQ multiplex PCR; TCRdb stores just in-frame clones and leaves some out. This repertoire shows tens of thousands of clones, roughly 77% found once; its top ten account for approximately 0.43%. On this clone: Its target is not known.

Germline V lookup: CDR1 MDHEN, CDR2 SYDVKM. There are 15 residues in the CDR3. J gave up 4 bases and V 5 bases, and 7 bases lay outside the gene matches. Sequenced sample: CD4+ T cells from blood buffy coats. This sequence originates from a human donor in good health. This chain uses TRBV28 with TRBJ2-2; 7 bases align to TRBD1. The CDR3 loop is CASSRGGYGTGELFF. CDR3 DNA: TGTGCCAGCAGTCGAGGGGGCTATGGCACCGGGGAGCTGTTTTTT.